The sequence of this T cell receptor (beta chain) was determined in a study of blood T cell repertoires in COVID-19. Study details: Samples representing acute and convalescent COVID-19 were sourced from the United States, Italy and Spain. In each case, the material was cDNA or gDNA derived from T cells, B-cell-depleted T cells, or PBMCs.

The repertoire was sequenced with immunoSEQ multiplex PCR; TCRdb's copy has only in-frame clones and lacks some. The data show 200,000 to 250,000 clones, around 89% seen once. Germline V gives CDR1 KGHSH, CDR2 LQKENI. The CDR3 runs 22 residues. After removal of 7 bases from V and 0 bases from J, the junction contained 25 bases not matched to a gene. Recovery among Cohort 3 donors was established by two negative PCRs, clearance, or symptom resolution. The chain carries TRBV18 and TRBJ1-5, with 9 bases identical to TRBD1. The sequence came from a man aged 25 to 40 who had recovered from COVID-19. The source material was PBMCs or T cells enriched from blood (not recorded which). CDR3 loop: CASYEPITGTGSKGYSNQPQHF. The CDR3 DNA reads as TGTGCCAGCTACGAACCGATAACCGGGACAGGGAGTAAGGGTTATAGCAATCAGCCCCAGCATTTT.